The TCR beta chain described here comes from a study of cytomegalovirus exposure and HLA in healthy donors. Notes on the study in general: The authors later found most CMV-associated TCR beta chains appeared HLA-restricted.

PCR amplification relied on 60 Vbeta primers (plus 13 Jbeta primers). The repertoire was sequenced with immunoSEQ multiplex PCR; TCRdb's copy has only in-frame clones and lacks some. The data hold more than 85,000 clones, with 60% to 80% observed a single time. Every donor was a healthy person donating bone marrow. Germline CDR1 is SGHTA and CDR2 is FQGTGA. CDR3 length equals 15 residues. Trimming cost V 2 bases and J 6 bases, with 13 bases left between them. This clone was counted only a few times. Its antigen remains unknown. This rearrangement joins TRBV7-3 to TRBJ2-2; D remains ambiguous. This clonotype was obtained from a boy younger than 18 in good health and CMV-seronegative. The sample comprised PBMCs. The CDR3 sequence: CASSLGVHSAGELFF. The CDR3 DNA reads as TGTGCCAGCAGCTTAGGAGTTCATTCTGCCGGGGAGCTGTTTTTT.